This TCR beta chain stems from a study of CXCR3-negative and CXCR3-positive naive CD8 T cells. General observations from the study: The TRB CDR3s that CXCR3-positive naive cells carried were more hydrophobic than those of CXCR3-negative naive cells. Both of the naive subsets showed about the same high diversity, but memory CD8+ cells had much less.

UMI-labeled TRB cDNA libraries were prepared by 5' RACE. After re-calling the 5' RACE reads, TCRdb lists one entry per CDR3 protein, DNA absent. The sample has nearly 90,000 distinct CDR3 sequences, and its top ten clones hold 0.82%. A remark on this clonotype: Its matching antigen is unknown.

The CDR3 spans 17 residues. Germline CDR1 is LNHNV and CDR2 is YYDKDF (reference sequence). The sequence was obtained from a human donor in good health. Some clones in this sample may be carry-over from other donors' samples. The sequencing input was naive CXCR3+ CD8+ T cells from blood. The subset is: CD45RO-CCR7+CD27+CD95- naive CD8+ T cells expressing CXCR3 (TNR3+). The rearrangement joins TRBV15 to TRBJ2-1; no DNA is available, so the TRBD1 call from TCRdb remains unchecked. CDR3 sequence reads: CATSRDGTGRFGDEQFF.